One sample yielded the 26 T cell receptor beta chains listed below, sequenced in a study of T cells after yellow fever vaccination. One entry per CDR3 protein, called by TCRdb with MiXCR from the 5' RACE reads. Of some 500,000 distinct CDR3 sequences listed, about 14% were seen once; the top ten hold roughly an eighth. Material: PBMCs, obtained on the day of the yellow fever booster vaccination. All receptors derive from a man younger than 40 who received the YFV17D yellow fever vaccine.

This clonotype was seen only a few times. This chain connects TRBV28 to TRBJ1-5; 8 nucleotides match TRBD1. The CDR3 length is 15 residues. J lost 2 bases, V lost 5 bases, and 5 bases had no gene match. Germline-derived CDR1 and CDR2 are MDHEN and SYDVKM. CDR3 loop: CASSPDRVRNQPQHF. CDR3 sequence (DNA): TGTGCCAGCAGTCCGGACAGGGTTCGCAATCAGCCCCAGCATTTT.

V gene TRBV5-1 combines with J gene TRBJ2-1, with 11 positions matching TRBD2. Trimming at V came to 6 bases and at J to 1 base, leaving 9 bases not matched to a gene. Germline V gene sequence: CDR1 SGHRS, CDR2 YFSETQ. The CDR3 length is 17 residues. The CDR3 loop is CASNRDSGRVSYNEQFF. The CDR3 bases are TGCGCCAGCAACCGGGATAGCGGGAGGGTATCCTACAATGAGCAGTTCTTC.

This sequence joins TRBV5-4 and TRBJ2-5; 11 positions match TRBD2. The CDR3 totals 16 residues. With 0 bases clipped from V and 3 bases from J, the junction kept 4 bases outside the gene matches. Germline lookup yields CDR1 SGHNT and CDR2 YYREEE (reference sequence). The DNA of the CDR3 is TGTGCCAGCAGCTTGGGGGGGACTAGCGGAAAAGAGACCCAGTACTTC. Translation gives CASSLGGTSGKETQYF.

This clonotype was detected a few times. The chain links TRBV4-3 to TRBJ1-6; no definite D call. The CDR3 loop spans 16 amino acids. V lost 1 base, J lost 7 bases, and 14 bases lay in between. In germline, CDR1 is LGHNA, CDR2 YSLEER. CDR3 bases: TGCGCCAGCAGCCAAGGGCTGACTTCGGGGAATTCACCCCTCCACTTT. This translates into CASSQGLTSGNSPLHF.

This clonotype has more than one count but fewer than ten. This sequence joins TRBV4-3 and TRBJ1-2; 11 bases fit TRBD1. Germline CDR1 and CDR2: LGHNA and YSLEER. With 3 bases clipped from V and 4 bases from J, the junction kept 4 bases outside the gene matches. This CDR3 has 15 amino acids. The CDR3 region has the DNA TGCGCCAGCAGCCAGGACAGGGGGCACGGCTATGGCTACACCTTC. Translated, it gives CASSQDRGHGYGYTF.

In this sample, this clonotype turned up a few times. The rearrangement joins TRBV20-1 to TRBJ1-1, with D perhaps matching TRBD1 (5 bases). From germline, CDR1 is DFQATT and CDR2 SNEGSKA (reference sequence). The CDR3 has 14 amino acids. Trimming cost V 7 bases and J 3 bases, with 18 bases left between them. The CDR3 sequence: CSGRGSRAYTEAFF. For the CDR3, the DNA is TGCAGTGGAAGAGGTAGCAGGGCGTACACTGAAGCTTTCTTT.

J is TRBJ2-7 and V is TRBV6-2 or TRBV6-3, with D perhaps matching TRBD1 or TRBD2 (5 bases each). Germline V gene sequence: CDR1 MNHEY, CDR2 SVGEGT. The CDR3 covers 15 residues. V lost 7 bases and J 2 bases, leaving 18 bases between the germline ends. The CDR3 spells CASTPGLGWAYEQYF. The CDR3 nucleotides are TGTGCCAGCACCCCGGGGCTCGGATGGGCCTACGAGCAGTACTTC.

The CDR3 DNA is TGTGCCAGCAGCAACGATACCGGGACAGGGGTTAGGACGCAGTATTTT. It translates to CASSNDTGTGVRTQYF. The chain recombines TRBV7-2 with TRBJ2-3; 10 positions match TRBD1. Germline V gene data show CDR1 as SGHTA and CDR2 as FQGNSA. V lost 5 bases, J lost 9 bases, and 14 bases stayed unmatched. The CDR3 runs 16 residues.

In nucleotides, the CDR3 is TGCAGCGTTACACAGGACAGGAGACTACAAGAGACCCAGTACTTC. Translating gives CSVTQDRRLQETQYF. V gene TRBV29-1 combines with J gene TRBJ2-5, with TRBD1 matching over 7 bases. Germline V lookup: CDR1 SQVTM, CDR2 ANQGSEA. Trimming removed 5 bases from V and 2 bases from J; junction bases left unmatched: 11. The CDR3 is made up of 15 amino acids.

In this sample, this clonotype turned up a few times. V gene TRBV29-1 combines with J gene TRBJ2-1, with D unresolved. From germline, CDR1 is SQVTM and CDR2 ANQGSEA. V lost 4 bases and J 5 bases, leaving 12 bases between the germline ends. The CDR3 sequence is 13 residues long. DNA of the CDR3: TGCAGCGTTGTCCCGGTTCTGCACAATGAGCAGTTCTTC. The encoded protein is CSVVPVLHNEQFF.

In this sample, this clonotype turned up a few times. The gene calls are TRBV28 and TRBJ2-1; 14 bases agree with TRBD2. Trimming at V came to 5 bases and at J to 6 bases, leaving 6 bases not matched to a gene. The CDR3 totals 16 residues. Germline CDR1 and CDR2: MDHEN and SYDVKM. The CDR3 here is CASSIGLAGGFNEQFF. CDR3 bases: TGTGCCAGCAGTATTGGACTAGCGGGAGGTTTCAATGAGCAGTTCTTC. Supplemented by reference TRBV28 and TRBJ2-1, the full variable domain reads DVKVTQSSRYLVKRTGEKVFLECVQDMDHENMFWYRQDPGLGLRLIYFSYDVKMKEKGDIPEGYSVSREKKERFSLILESASTNQTSMYLCASSIGLAGGFNEQFFGPGTRLTVL.

This clonotype was picked up a small number of times. The chain uses TRBV20-1 and TRBJ2-3; D gene unclear. This CDR3 has 13 amino acids. With 1 base removed from V and 1 base from J, the gap between germline ends came to 6 bases. Germline V CDR1 and CDR2: DFQATT, SNEGSKA (reference sequence). The CDR3 here is CSARVEGTDTQYF. The CDR3 DNA sequence: TGCAGTGCTAGAGTAGAGGGCACAGATACGCAGTATTTT.

The chain carries TRBV4-3 and TRBJ2-3; TRBD2 agrees at 8 bases. The V segment lost 1 base and the J segment 3 bases; nucleotides outside the gene matches: 6. Germline assignment: CDR1 LGHNA and CDR2 YSLEER. This CDR3 region has 16 residues. CDR3 nucleotide sequence: TGCGCCAGCAGCCAAGGGGGCAGCGGGGGAACAGATACGCAGTATTTT. Protein product: CASSQGGSGGTDTQYF.

V usage is TRBV7-2 and J usage is TRBJ1-1; no clear D. Trimming took 2 bases from V and 4 from J, leaving 5 bases between them. Germline loops: CDR1 SGHTA, CDR2 FQGNSA. The CDR3 has 12 amino acids. CDR3: CASSLITTEAFF. The CDR3 bases are TGTGCCAGCAGCTTAATCACCACTGAAGCTTTCTTT.

A few counts support this clonotype. This chain links TRBV29-1 with TRBJ2-7; 12 nucleotides agree with TRBD2. The CDR3 extends over 13 amino acids. The J segment lost 3 bases and the V segment lost 6 bases, leaving 3 bases of the junction unmatched. The germline V gene has CDR1 SQVTM and CDR2 ANQGSEA. The CDR3 spells CSVETSGSYEQYF. The DNA of the CDR3 is TGCAGCGTAGAGACTAGCGGGAGCTACGAGCAGTACTTC.

This clonotype was seen a handful of times. V usage is TRBV27 and J usage is TRBJ2-2, with a possible D match to TRBD1 (6 bases). Trimming stripped 3 bases from V and 1 base from J, with 9 bases between. This CDR3 comprises 15 residues. Looked up from germline, CDR1 is MNHEY and CDR2 is SMNVEV (reference sequence). The CDR3: CASSLEQGNTGELFF. In nucleotides, the CDR3 is TGTGCCAGCAGTTTGGAACAGGGGAACACCGGGGAGCTGTTTTTT.

This clonotype was seen a few times. The V and J genes are TRBV12-5 and TRBJ1-4; D ambiguous. Germline V gives CDR1 LGHNT, CDR2 FRNRAP. The CDR3 covers 14 residues. Trimming pared 4 bases from V and 4 bases from J, leaving 10 bases between. This chain's CDR3 is CASGYNRYNEKLFF. The CDR3 DNA is TGTGCTAGTGGTTACAATCGGTATAATGAAAAACTGTTTTTT.

The chain has TRBV6-1 and TRBJ2-5; 9 bases are a match to TRBD2. The CDR3 has 16 amino acids. V lost 5 bases to trimming and J lost 1 base; unmatched junction nucleotides: 8. Germline V gene sequence: CDR1 MNHNS, CDR2 SASEGT. The CDR3 nucleotides are TGTGCCAGCAGTCCCACCCCTAGCGGGGCCCAAGAGACCCAGTACTTC. Protein: CASSPTPSGAQETQYF.

The chain is built from TRBV4-3 and TRBJ2-4; 7 bases fit TRBD2. Germline lookup yields CDR1 LGHNA and CDR2 YSLEER. Trimming removed 1 base from V and 3 bases from J; junction bases left unmatched: 9. The CDR3 is 17 residues long. For the CDR3, the DNA is TGCGCCAGCAGCCAAGGCCCTAGCGGAGAGGGCAAAAACATTCAGTACTTC. It translates to CASSQGPSGEGKNIQYF.

The rearrangement joins TRBV20-1 to TRBJ2-7; D possibly corresponds to TRBD1 (6 bases). The CDR3 covers 14 residues. Germline CDR1 is DFQATT and CDR2 is SNEGSKA (reference sequence). Trimming stripped 3 bases from V and 3 bases from J, with 15 bases between. CDR3 amino acids: CSASRDTTLYEQYF. The CDR3 DNA follows: TGCAGTGCTAGTCGGGACACAACCCTCTACGAGCAGTACTTC.

The gene calls are TRBV20-1 and TRBJ1-5; TRBD1 is a possible D gene (6 bases). CDR3 length: 13 amino acids. Trimming removed 0 bases from V and 6 bases from J, with 9 bases in between. Germline assignment: CDR1 DFQATT and CDR2 SNEGSKA (reference sequence). Written as DNA, the CDR3 is TGCAGTGCTAGAGATAGGGGGGCTCAGCCCCAGCATTTT. It translates to CSARDRGAQPQHF.

The gene calls are TRBV6-1 and TRBJ2-3, with D maybe TRBD1 (5 bases). Trimming stripped 6 bases from V and 4 bases from J, with 14 bases between. Germline loops: CDR1 MNHNS, CDR2 SASEGT. This CDR3 has 14 amino acids. The CDR3, as DNA: TGTGCCAGCAGAGAGTCAGGGCGACCAGATACGCAGTATTTT. It specifies CASRESGRPDTQYF.

The V and J genes are TRBV30 and TRBJ2-7; D unclear. V was trimmed by 1 base and J by 0 bases, leaving 1 base between them. The CDR3 is made up of 11 amino acids. From germline, CDR1 is GTSNPN and CDR2 SVGIG (reference sequence). The CDR3 protein is CAWSDSYEQYF. The DNA for the CDR3 is TGTGCCTGGAGTGACTCCTACGAGCAGTACTTC.

The chain links TRBV12-3 or TRBV12-4 to TRBJ1-2; unclear D gene. The CDR3 is 12 residues long. Trimming stripped 6 bases from V and 3 bases from J, with 8 bases between. This chain's CDR3 is CASRRADYGYTF. CDR3 sequence (DNA): TGTGCCAGCAGACGCGCCGACTATGGCTACACCTTC.

This clonotype was detected a few times. The chain employs TRBV11-2 and TRBJ2-3, with TRBD2 matching 7 bases. This CDR3 has 12 residues. J lost 8 bases, V lost 4 bases, and 3 bases had no gene match. Looked up from germline, CDR1 is SGHAT and CDR2 is FQNNGV. The CDR3 spells CASSWEGSTQYF. DNA of the CDR3: TGTGCCAGCAGCTGGGAGGGGAGTACGCAGTATTTT. Supplemented by reference TRBV11-2 and TRBJ2-3, the full variable domain reads EAGVAQSPRYKIIEKRQSVAFWCNPISGHATLYWYQQILGQGPKLLIQFQNNGVVDDSQLPKDRFSAERLKGVDSTLKIQPAKLEDSAVYLCASSWEGSTQYFGPGTRLTVL.

The V call is TRBV30, the J call TRBJ2-1; 14 positions agree with TRBD2. Germline CDR1 and CDR2: GTSNPN and SVGIG (reference sequence). Trimming cost V 4 bases and J 8 bases; bases outside gene matches: 4. The CDR3 contains 14 residues. The CDR3 is CAWTWTSGRYEQFF. CDR3 in DNA: TGTGCCTGGACCTGGACTAGCGGGAGGTATGAGCAGTTCTTC.